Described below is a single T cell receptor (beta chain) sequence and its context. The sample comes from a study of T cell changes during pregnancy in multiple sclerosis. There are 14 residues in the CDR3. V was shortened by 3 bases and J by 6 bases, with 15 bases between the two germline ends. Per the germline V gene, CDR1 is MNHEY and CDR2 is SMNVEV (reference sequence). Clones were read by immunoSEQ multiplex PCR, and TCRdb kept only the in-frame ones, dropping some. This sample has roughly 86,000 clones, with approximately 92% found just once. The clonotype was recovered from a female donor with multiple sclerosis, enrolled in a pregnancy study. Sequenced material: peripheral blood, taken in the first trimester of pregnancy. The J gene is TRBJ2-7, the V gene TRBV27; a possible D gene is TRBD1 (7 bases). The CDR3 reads CASSLGRGASEQYF. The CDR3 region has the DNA TGTGCCAGCAGTTTGGGCAGGGGGGCGAGCGAGCAGTACTTC.